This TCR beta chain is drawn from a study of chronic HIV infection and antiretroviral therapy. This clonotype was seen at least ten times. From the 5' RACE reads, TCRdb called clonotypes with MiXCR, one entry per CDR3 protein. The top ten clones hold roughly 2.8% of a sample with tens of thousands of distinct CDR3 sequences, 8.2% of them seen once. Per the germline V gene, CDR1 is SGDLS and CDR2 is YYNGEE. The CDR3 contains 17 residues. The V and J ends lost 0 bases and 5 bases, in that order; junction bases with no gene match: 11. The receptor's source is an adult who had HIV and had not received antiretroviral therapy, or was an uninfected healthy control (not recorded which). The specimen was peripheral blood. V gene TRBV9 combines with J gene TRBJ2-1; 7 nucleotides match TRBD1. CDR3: CASSVVVGGEVDNEQFF. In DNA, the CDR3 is TGTGCCAGCAGCGTAGTTGTAGGGGGCGAAGTCGACAATGAGCAGTTCTTC.